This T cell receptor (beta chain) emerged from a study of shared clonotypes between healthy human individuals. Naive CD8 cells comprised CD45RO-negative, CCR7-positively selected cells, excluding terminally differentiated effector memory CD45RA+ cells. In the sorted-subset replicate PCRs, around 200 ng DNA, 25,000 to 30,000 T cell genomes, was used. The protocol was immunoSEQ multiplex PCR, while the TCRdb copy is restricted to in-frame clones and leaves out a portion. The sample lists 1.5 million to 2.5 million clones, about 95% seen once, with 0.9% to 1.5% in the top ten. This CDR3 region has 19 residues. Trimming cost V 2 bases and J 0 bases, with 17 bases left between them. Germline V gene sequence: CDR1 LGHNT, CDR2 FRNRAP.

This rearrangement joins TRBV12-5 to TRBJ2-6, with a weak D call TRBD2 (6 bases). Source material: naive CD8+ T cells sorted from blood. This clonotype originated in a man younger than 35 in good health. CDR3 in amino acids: CASGLHPAGFVSGANVLTF. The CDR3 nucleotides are TGTGCTAGTGGTTTGCACCCCGCGGGGTTTGTCTCTGGGGCCAACGTCCTGACTTTC. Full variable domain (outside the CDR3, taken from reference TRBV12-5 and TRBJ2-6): DARVTQTPRHKVTEMGQEVTMRCQPILGHNTVFWYRQTMMQGLELLAYFRNRAPLDDSGMPKDRFSAEMPDATLATLKIQPSEPRDSAVYFCASGLHPAGFVSGANVLTFGAGSRLTVL.